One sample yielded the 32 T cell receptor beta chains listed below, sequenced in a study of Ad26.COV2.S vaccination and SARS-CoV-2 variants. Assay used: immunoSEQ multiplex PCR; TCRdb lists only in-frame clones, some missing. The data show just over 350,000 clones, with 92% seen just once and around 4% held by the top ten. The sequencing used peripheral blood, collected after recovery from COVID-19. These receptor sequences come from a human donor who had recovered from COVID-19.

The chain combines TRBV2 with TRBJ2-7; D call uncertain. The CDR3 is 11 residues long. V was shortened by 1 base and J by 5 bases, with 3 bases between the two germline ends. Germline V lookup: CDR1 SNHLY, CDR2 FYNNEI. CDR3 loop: CASSEVHEQYF. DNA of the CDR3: TGTGCCAGCAGTGAAGTCCACGAGCAGTACTTC.

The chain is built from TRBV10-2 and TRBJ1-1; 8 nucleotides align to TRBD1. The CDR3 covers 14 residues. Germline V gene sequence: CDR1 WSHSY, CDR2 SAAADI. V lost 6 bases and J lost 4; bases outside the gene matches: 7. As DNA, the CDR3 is TGCGCCAGCAGCCAAACAGGGGGACCCACTGAAGCTTTCTTT. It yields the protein CASSQTGGPTEAFF.

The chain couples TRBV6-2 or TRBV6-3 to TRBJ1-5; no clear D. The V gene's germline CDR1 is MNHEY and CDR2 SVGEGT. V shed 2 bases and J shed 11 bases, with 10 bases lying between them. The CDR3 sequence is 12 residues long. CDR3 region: CASSYNIRTQHF. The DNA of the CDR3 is TGTGCCAGCAGTTACAATATAAGGACCCAGCATTTT.

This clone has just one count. The CDR3 region is CASSPRRQGHQPQHF. As DNA, the CDR3 is TGTGCCAGTAGTCCCCGTCGACAGGGGCATCAGCCCCAGCATTTT. This rearrangement joins TRBV19 to TRBJ1-5, with 8 nucleotides matching TRBD1. J was trimmed by 5 bases and V by 5 bases; bases with no gene match: 8. The CDR3 consists of 15 residues. Germline V gives CDR1 LNHDA, CDR2 SQIVND (reference sequence).

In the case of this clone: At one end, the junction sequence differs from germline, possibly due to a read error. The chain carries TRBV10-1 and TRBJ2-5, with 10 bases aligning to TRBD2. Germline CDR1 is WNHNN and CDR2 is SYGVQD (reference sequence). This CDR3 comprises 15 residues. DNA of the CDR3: TGCGCCAGCAGTGCCGTAGCGGGGGGCCAACAGACCCAGTACTTC. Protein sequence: CASSAVAGGQQTQYF.

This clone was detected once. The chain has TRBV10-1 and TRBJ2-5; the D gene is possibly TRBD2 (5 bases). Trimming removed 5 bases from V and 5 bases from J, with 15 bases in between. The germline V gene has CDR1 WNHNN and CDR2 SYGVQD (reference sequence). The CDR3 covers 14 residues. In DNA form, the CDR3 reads TGCGCCAGCAGTAAACCGGGGAATGGGGAGACCCAGTACTTC. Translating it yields CASSKPGNGETQYF.

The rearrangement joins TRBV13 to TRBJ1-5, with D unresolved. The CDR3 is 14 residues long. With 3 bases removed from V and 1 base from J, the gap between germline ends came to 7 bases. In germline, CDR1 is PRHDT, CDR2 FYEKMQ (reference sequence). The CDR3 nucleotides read TGTGCCAGCAGCTTGCGGGTGAGCAATCAGCCCCAGCATTTT. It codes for CASSLRVSNQPQHF.

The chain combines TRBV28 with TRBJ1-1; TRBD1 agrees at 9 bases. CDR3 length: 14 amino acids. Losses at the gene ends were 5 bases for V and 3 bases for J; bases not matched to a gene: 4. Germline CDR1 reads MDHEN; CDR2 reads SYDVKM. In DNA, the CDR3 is TGTGCCAGCAGTGCCGGGACAGGGTACACTGAAGCTTTCTTT. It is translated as CASSAGTGYTEAFF.

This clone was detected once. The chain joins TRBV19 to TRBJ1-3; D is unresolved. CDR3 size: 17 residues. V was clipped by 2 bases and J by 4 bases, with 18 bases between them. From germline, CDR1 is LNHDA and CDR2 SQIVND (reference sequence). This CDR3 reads CASSIYARRFVGNTIYF. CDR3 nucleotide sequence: TGTGCCAGTAGTATATACGCCAGAAGGTTCGTCGGAAACACCATATATTTT.

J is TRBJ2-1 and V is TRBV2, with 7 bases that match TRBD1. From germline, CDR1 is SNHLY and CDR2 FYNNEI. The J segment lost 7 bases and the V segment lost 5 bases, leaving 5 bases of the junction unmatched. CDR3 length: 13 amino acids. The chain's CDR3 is CASSRQGGNEQFF. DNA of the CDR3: TGTGCCAGCAGTAGACAGGGCGGGAATGAGCAGTTCTTC.

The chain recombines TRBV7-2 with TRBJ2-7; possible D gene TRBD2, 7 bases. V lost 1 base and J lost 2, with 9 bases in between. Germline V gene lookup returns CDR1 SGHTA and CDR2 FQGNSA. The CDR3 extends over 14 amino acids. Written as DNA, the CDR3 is TGTGCCAGCAGCTTAGAGGGGGGGGCCTACGAGCAGTACTTC. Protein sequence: CASSLEGGAYEQYF.

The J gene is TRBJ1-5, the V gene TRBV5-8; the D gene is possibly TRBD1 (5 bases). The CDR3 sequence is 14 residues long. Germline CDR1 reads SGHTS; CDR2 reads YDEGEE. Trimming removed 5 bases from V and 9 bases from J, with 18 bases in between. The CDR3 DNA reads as TGTGCCAGCAGTGCAGGACACACCTCCGGGCCCCAGCATTTT. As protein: CASSAGHTSGPQHF.

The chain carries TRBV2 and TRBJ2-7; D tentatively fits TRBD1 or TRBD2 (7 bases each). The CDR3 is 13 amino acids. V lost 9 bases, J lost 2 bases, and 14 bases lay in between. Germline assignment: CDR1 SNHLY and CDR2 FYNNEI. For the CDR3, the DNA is TGTGCCAGGTCGACAGGGAGGGCCTACGAGCAGTACTTC. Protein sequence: CARSTGRAYEQYF.

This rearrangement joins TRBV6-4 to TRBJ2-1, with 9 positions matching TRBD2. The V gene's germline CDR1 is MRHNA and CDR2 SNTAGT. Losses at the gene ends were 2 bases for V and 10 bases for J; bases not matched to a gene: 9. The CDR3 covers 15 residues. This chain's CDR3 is CASSDAAGGLGEQFF. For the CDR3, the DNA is TGTGCCAGCAGTGACGCCGCGGGGGGGCTAGGAGAGCAGTTCTTC.

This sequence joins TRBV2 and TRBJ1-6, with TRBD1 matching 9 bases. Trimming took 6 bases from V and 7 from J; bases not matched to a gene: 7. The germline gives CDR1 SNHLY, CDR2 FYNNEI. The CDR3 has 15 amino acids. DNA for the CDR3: TGTGCCAGCAGGATTGGGACAGGGCTGAATTCACCCCTCCACTTT. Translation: CASRIGTGLNSPLHF.

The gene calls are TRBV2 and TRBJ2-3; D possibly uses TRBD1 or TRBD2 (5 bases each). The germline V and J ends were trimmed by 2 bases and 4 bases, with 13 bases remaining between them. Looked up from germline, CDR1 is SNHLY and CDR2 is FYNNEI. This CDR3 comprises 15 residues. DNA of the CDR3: TGTGCCAGCAGTGAATCGGGACCAACCCCAGATACGCAGTATTTT. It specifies CASSESGPTPDTQYF. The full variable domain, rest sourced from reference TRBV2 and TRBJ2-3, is EPEVTQTPSHQVTQMGQEVILRCVPISNHLYFYWYRQILGQKVEFLVSFYNNEISEKSEIFDDQFSVERPDGSNFTLKIRSTKLEDSAMYFCASSESGPTPDTQYFGPGTRLTVL.

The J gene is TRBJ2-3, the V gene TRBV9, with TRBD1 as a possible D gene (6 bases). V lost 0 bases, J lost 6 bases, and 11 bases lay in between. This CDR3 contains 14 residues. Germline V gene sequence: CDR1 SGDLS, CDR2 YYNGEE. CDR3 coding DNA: TGTGCCAGCAGCGTAGAGCAGGGGTTGGATACGCAGTATTTT. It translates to CASSVEQGLDTQYF.

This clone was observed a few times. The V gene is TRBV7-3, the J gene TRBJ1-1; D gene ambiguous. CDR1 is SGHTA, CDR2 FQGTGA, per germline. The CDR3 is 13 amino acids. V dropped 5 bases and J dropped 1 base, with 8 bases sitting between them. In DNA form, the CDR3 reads TGTGCCAGCAGCGAACAGCAGAACACTGAAGCTTTCTTT. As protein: CASSEQQNTEAFF.

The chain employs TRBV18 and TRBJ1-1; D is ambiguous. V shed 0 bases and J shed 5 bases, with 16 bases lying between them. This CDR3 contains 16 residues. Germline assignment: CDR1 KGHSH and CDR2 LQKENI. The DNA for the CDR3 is TGTGCCAGCTCACCACCACTTAAGGGTGAAAATACTGAAGCTTTCTTT. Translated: CASSPPLKGENTEAFF.

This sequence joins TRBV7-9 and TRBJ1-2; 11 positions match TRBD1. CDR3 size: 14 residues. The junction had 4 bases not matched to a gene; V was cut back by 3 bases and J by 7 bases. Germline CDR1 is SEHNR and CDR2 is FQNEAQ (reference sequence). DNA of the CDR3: TGTGCCAGCAGCTTCCGGACAGGGGGCGGTGGCTACACCTTC. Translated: CASSFRTGGGGYTF.

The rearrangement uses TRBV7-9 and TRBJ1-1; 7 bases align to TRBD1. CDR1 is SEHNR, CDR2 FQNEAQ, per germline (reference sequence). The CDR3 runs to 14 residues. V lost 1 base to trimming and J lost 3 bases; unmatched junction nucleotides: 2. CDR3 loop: CASSLVRGDTEAFF. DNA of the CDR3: TGTGCCAGCAGCTTAGTCAGGGGGGACACTGAAGCTTTCTTT. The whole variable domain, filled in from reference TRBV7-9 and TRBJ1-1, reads DTGVSQNPRHKITKRGQNVTFRCDPISEHNRLYWYRQTLGQGPEFLTYFQNEAQLEKSRLLSDRFSAERPKGSFSTLEIQRTEQGDSAMYLCASSLVRGDTEAFFGQGTRLTVV.

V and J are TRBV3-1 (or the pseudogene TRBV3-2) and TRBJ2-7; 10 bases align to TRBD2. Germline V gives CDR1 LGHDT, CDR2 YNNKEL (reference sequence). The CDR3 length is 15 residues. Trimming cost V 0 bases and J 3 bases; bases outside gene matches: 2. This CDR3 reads CASSQDVAGGYEQYF. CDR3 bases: TGTGCCAGCAGCCAAGATGTAGCGGGGGGCTACGAGCAGTACTTC.

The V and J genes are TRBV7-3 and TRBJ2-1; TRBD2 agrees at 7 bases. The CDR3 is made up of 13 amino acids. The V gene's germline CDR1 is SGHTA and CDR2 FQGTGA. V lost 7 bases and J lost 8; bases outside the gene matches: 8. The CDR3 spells CASKITSVDEQFF. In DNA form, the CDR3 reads TGTGCCAGCAAAATTACTAGCGTAGATGAGCAGTTCTTC.

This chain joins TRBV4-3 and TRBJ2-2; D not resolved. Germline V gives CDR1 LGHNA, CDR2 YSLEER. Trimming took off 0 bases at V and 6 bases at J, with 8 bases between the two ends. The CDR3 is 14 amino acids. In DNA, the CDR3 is TGCGCCAGCAGCCAAGAAGTGGAAGCCGGGGAGCTGTTTTTT. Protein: CASSQEVEAGELFF.

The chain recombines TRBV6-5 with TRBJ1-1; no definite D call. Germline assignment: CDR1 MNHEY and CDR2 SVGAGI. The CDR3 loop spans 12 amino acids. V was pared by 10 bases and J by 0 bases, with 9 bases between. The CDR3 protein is CATFDLNTEAFF. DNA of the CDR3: TGTGCCACCTTCGATCTGAACACTGAAGCTTTCTTT.

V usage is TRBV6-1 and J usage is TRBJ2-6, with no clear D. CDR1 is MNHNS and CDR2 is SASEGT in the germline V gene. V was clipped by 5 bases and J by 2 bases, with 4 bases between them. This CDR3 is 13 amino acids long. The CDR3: CASSHTGANVLTF. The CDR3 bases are TGTGCCAGCAGTCATACTGGGGCCAACGTCCTGACTTTC.

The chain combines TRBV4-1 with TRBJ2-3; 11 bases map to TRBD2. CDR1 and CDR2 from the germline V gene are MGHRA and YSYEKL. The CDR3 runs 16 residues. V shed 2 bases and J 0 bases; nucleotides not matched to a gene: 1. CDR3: CASSQTSGGSTDTQYF. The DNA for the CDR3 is TGCGCCAGCAGCCAAACTAGCGGGGGTAGCACAGATACGCAGTATTTT.

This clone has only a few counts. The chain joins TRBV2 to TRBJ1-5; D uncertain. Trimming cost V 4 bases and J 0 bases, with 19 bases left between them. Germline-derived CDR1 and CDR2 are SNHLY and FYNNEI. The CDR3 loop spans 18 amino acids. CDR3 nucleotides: TGTGCCAGCAGTGTATTGAGGAATCCTATTTATAGCAATCAGCCCCAGCATTTT. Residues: CASSVLRNPIYSNQPQHF. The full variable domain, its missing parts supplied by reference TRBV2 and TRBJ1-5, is EPEVTQTPSHQVTQMGQEVILRCVPISNHLYFYWYRQILGQKVEFLVSFYNNEISEKSEIFDDQFSVERPDGSNFTLKIRSTKLEDSAMYFCASSVLRNPIYSNQPQHFGDGTRLSIL.

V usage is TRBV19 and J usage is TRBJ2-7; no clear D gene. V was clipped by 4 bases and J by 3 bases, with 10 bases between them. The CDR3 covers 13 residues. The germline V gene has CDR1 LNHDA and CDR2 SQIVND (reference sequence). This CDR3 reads CASSREPGYEQYF. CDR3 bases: TGTGCCAGTAGTAGAGAGCCCGGCTACGAGCAGTACTTC.

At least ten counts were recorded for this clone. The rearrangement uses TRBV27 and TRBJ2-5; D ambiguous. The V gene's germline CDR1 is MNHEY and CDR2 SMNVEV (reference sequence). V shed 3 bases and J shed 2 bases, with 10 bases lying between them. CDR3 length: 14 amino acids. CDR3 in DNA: TGTGCCAGCAGTTTGGCAGGTCAACAAGAGACCCAGTACTTC. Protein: CASSLAGQQETQYF.

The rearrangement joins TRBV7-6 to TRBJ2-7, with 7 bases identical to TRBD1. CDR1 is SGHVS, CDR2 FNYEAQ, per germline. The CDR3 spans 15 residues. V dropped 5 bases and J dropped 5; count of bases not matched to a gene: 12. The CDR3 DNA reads TGTGCCAGCAGCCCCCGACAGGGCGGCGTCCACGAGCAGTACTTC. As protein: CASSPRQGGVHEQYF.

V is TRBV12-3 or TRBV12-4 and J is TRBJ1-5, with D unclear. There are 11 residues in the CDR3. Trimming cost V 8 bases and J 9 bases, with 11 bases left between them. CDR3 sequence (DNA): TGTGCCAGCTCTTTACATGGGCCCCAGCATTTT. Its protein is CASSLHGPQHF.